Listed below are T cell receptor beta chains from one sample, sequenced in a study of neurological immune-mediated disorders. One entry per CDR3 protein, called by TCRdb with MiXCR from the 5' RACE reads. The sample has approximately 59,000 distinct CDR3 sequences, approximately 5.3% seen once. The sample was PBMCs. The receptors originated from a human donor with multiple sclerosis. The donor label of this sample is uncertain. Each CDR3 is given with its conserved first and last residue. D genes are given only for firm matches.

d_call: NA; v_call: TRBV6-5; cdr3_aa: CASKGLGYSYNEQFF
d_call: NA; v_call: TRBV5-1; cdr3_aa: CASSFDSNQPQHF
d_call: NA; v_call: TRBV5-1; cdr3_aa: CASRWSYNEQFF
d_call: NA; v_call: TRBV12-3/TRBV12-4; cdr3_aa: CASSSGTQAKNIQYF
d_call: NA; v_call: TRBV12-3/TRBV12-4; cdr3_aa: CASSLGGRGAGELFF
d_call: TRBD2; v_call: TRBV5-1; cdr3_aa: CASTLGSGGTQETQYF
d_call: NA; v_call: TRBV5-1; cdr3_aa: CASSLEAGPYGYTF
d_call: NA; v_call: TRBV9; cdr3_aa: CASSVTVNTEAFF
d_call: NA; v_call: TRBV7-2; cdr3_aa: CASSNIPAAYNSPLHF
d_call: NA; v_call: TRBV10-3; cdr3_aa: CAISESGLRFSGNTIYF
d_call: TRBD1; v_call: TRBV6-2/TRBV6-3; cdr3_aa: CASSRQGGQPQHF
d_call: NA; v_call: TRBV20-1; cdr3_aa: CSAREGWTGELFF
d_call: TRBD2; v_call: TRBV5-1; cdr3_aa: CASSPSGGAGELFF
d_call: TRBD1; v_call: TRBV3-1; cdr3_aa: CASSQSRDRLTTNEKLFF
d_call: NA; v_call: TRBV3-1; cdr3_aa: CASSLSWNEQFF
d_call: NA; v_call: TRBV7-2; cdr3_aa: CASSLADSSYEQYF
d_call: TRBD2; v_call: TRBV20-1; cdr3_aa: CSARGGLAGSNSYEQYF
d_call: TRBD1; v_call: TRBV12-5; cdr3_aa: CASGPGQGGDEQFF
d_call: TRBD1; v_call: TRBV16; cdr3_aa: CASSQSGQGAYGYTF
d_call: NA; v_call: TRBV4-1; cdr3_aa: CASSQAQSASNQPQHF
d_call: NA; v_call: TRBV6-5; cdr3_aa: CASSYTGGYEAFF
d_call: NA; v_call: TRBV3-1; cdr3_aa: CASSRTEETQYF
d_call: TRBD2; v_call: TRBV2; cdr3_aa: CASSERGGASYNEQFF
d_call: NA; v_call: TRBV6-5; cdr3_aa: CASSSGQGPNTGELFFGELFF
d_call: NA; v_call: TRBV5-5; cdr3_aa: CASSLGPDSGNTIYF
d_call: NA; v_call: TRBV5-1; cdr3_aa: CASSSRWGAHEDGYTF
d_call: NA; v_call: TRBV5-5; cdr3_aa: CASSHRGPGELFF
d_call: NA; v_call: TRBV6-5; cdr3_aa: CASSYGGVRNTEAFF
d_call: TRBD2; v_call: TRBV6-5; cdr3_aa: CASGRGGQGDTQYF
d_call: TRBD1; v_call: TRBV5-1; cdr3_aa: CATTSTGHSTDTQYF
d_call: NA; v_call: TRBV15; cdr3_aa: CATSRDLSGYGYTF
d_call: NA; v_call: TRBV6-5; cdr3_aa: CASSTPGAGGGNTIYF
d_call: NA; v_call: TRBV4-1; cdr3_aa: CASSQASEDTEAFF
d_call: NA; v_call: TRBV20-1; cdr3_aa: CSARGPGGSGNTIYF
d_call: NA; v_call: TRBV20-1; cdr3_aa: CSARDFRDSMSYNEQFF
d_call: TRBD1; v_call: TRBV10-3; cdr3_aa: CAISTTGAVNTEAFF
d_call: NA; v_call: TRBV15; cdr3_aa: CATSRASGAGDTQYF
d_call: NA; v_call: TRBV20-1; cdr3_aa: CSARDRTSPYEQYF
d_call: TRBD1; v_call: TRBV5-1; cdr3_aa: CASSGEPGQGNTEAFF
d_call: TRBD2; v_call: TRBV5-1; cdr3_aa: CASSLAGRSEQFF
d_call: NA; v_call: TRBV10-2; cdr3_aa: CASSEGGLTQPQHF
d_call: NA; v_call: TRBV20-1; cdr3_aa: CSARPSGGNYYNEQFF
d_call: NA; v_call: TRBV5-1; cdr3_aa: CASELGQGGEQYF
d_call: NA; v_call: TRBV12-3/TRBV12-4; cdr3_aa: CASSFDRKLEAFF
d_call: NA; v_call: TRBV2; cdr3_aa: CASSDDRRDEKLFF
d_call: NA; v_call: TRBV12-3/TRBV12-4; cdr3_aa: CASSFGSLPREQFF
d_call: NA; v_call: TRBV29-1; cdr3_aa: CSVDGNEQFF
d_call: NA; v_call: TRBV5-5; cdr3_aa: CASSLDRASGNTIYF
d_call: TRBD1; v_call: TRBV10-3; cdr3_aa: CAISEDRGQVYGYTF
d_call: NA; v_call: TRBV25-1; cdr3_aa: CASSDGYNEQFF
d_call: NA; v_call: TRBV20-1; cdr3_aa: CSASWSQVGQETQYF
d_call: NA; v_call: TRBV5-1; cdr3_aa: CASSPDRGVTEAFF
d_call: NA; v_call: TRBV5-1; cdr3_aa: CASSSGRLQRYYEKLFF
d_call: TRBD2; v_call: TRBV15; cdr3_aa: CATSRPGLVGRDTQYF
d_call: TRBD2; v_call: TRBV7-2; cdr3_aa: CASSPGTSGGAFF
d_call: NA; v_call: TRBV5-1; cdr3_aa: CASSRDSSNYGYTF
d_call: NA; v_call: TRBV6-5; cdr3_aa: CASSSGTIKDGQYF
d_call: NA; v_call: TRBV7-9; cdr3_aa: CASSLGQPGYEQYF
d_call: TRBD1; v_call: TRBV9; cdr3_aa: CASSEQGVNSPLHF